The next 21 T cell receptor beta chains were all read from a single sample in a study of identical twins. TCRdb fed the 5' RACE reads into MiXCR, producing one record per CDR3 protein. This repertoire shows hundreds of thousands of distinct CDR3 sequences, 20% to 25% found once; its top ten account for 2.9%. The same data also went into a second study, on T cells expressing NK-cell markers.

Input material: CD4+ T cells sorted from blood. Receptors originate from a woman between 18 and 29 years old in good health.

This clonotype has more than one count but fewer than ten. The genes are TRBV5-1 and TRBJ2-1; D unresolved. The CDR3 is 14 residues long. The germline V gene encodes CDR1 SGHRS and CDR2 YFSETQ. Trimming removed 1 base from V and 13 bases from J, with 18 bases in between. The CDR3 DNA follows: TGCGCCAGCAGCTTGTTGGGTCGGGCAGGCACTCAGTTCTTC. Its translation: CASSLLGRAGTQFF.

The chain is built from TRBV20-1 and TRBJ2-7; TRBD1 agrees at 8 bases. The CDR3 is 12 amino acids. V was pared by 5 bases and J by 5 bases, with 5 bases of the junction left unmatched. CDR1 and CDR2 (germline): DFQATT, SNEGSKA (reference sequence). CDR3 in amino acids: CSARKTGDEQYF. Written as DNA, the CDR3 is TGCAGTGCTCGAAAGACAGGGGACGAGCAGTACTTC.

This clonotype was counted only a few times. The chain couples TRBV3-1 to TRBJ1-5; D is uncertain. Between the trimmed V and J ends, which lost 1 base and 11 bases, there was a span of 9 bases. The CDR3 covers 12 residues. Germline V lookup: CDR1 LGHDT, CDR2 YNNKEL (reference sequence). In nucleotides, the CDR3 is TGTGCCAGCAGCCAAGGCCCCGGGGCCCAGCATTTT. Translated: CASSQGPGAQHF.

In its sample, this clonotype was seen once. The chain has TRBV5-6 and TRBJ2-1; 8 bases are shared with TRBD2. The CDR3 has 18 residues. From germline, CDR1 is SGHDT and CDR2 YYEEEE. The junction had 17 bases not matched to a gene; V was cut back by 7 bases and J by 2 bases. The CDR3 DNA is TGTGCCAGCCGGTACGCACGGCGCGGGGGGCCTACCTACAATGAGCAGTTCTTC. Its protein product is CASRYARRGGPTYNEQFF. The full variable domain, in which reference TRBV5-6 and TRBJ2-1 provide the parts outside the CDR3, is DAGVTQSPTHLIKTRGQQVTLRCSPKSGHDTVSWYQQALGQGPQFIFQYYEEEERQRGNFPDRFSGHQFPNYSSELNVNALLLGDSALYLCASRYARRGGPTYNEQFFGPGTRLTVL.

This clonotype was picked up a small number of times. V usage is TRBV11-2 and J usage is TRBJ2-5; 14 bases are a match to TRBD2. Germline trimming cut 5 bases from V and 10 bases from J; bases unmatched to any gene: 15. Germline CDR1 reads SGHAT; CDR2 reads FQNNGV. The CDR3 totals 17 residues. This CDR3 is CASSPRGTSGSKRDQYF. The DNA of the CDR3 is TGTGCCAGCAGCCCACGAGGGACTAGCGGGAGCAAGAGGGACCAGTACTTC. The variable domain in full, completed from reference TRBV11-2 and TRBJ2-5, reads EAGVAQSPRYKIIEKRQSVAFWCNPISGHATLYWYQQILGQGPKLLIQFQNNGVVDDSQLPKDRFSAERLKGVDSTLKIQPAKLEDSAVYLCASSPRGTSGSKRDQYFGPGTRLLVL.

The table lists this clonotype with many counts. The chain carries TRBV5-1 and TRBJ2-3; D unresolved. CDR1 and CDR2 from the germline V gene are SGHRS and YFSETQ. CDR3 length: 12 residues. The V end lost 4 bases, the J end lost 4 bases, and 7 bases lay between the germline ends. CDR3 sequence: CASSASSDTQYF. CDR3 bases: TGCGCCAGCAGCGCGAGCTCAGATACGCAGTATTTT.

This clonotype has just a few counts. This chain links TRBV4-2 with TRBJ1-5; D ambiguous. Trimming removed 4 bases from V and 3 bases from J, with 19 bases in between. The CDR3 covers 17 residues. In germline, CDR1 is LGHNA, CDR2 YNFKEQ. In DNA form, the CDR3 reads TGTGCCAGCAGCCCGACTGCGGATCCCTATACCAATCAGCCCCAGCATTTT. Translated: CASSPTADPYTNQPQHF.

This sequence joins TRBV11-3 and TRBJ1-4; weak D call: TRBD1 (5 bases). CDR3 length: 17 amino acids. The germline V gene has CDR1 SGHNT and CDR2 YENEEA. Trimming left V 2 bases short and J 0 bases short, with 13 bases between. Here the CDR3 DNA reads TGTGCCAGCAGCTTACGACGACAGCCTGCAACTAATGAAAAACTGTTTTTT. Its translation is CASSLRRQPATNEKLFF.

The chain combines TRBV20-1 with TRBJ2-1; D not certain. V was cut by 6 bases and J by 0 bases, with 12 bases left in between. Per the germline V gene, CDR1 is DFQATT and CDR2 is SNEGSKA (reference sequence). This CDR3 spans 14 amino acids. For the CDR3, the DNA is TGCAGTGCCACAAAAACTGTCTCCTACAATGAGCAGTTCTTC. Residues: CSATKTVSYNEQFF.

The V gene is TRBV10-3, the J gene TRBJ1-4; D gene ambiguous. The ends were cut back, 6 bases at V and 10 bases at J, with 9 bases in the middle. Germline-derived CDR1 and CDR2 are ENHRY and SYGVKD. The CDR3 loop spans 11 amino acids. CDR3 in amino acids: CAIRGGGKLFF. The CDR3 bases are TGTGCCATCAGGGGAGGAGGAAAACTGTTTTTT.

This clonotype was observed a handful of times. This chain connects TRBV5-1 to TRBJ1-1; 7 bases agree with TRBD1. CDR1 is SGHRS and CDR2 is YFSETQ in the germline V gene. V gave up 5 bases and J gave up 4 bases; unmatched junction bases: 11. This CDR3 has 15 residues. The CDR3 nucleotides are TGCGCCAGCAGTTCAGGGGGAATATTGAGCACTGAAGCTTTCTTT. It translates to CASSSGGILSTEAFF.

The chain couples TRBV4-2 to TRBJ2-1; TRBD2 agrees at 7 bases. After removal of 1 base from V and 6 bases from J, the junction contained 9 bases not matched to a gene. The CDR3 covers 16 residues. Germline V gene sequence: CDR1 LGHNA, CDR2 YNFKEQ. CDR3 sequence reads: CASSQAGSAGPNEQFF. The CDR3 region has the DNA TGTGCCAGCAGCCAAGCGGGGTCAGCGGGGCCCAATGAGCAGTTCTTC.

The genes are TRBV11-2 and TRBJ2-3; D is ambiguous. Per the germline V gene, CDR1 is SGHAT and CDR2 is FQNNGV. V was trimmed by 9 bases and J by 0 bases, leaving 16 bases between them. CDR3 length: 15 amino acids. This CDR3 reads CASILQGQSTDTQYF. The CDR3 DNA reads TGTGCCAGTATCCTTCAAGGGCAGAGCACAGATACGCAGTATTTT.

This clonotype occurred a few times. CDR3 residues: CSALIRTILRADTQYF. The CDR3 nucleotides read TGCAGTGCCCTAATAAGGACCATCCTTAGGGCAGATACGCAGTATTTT. The V gene is TRBV20-1, the J gene TRBJ2-3; D unclear. With 6 bases removed from V and 4 bases from J, the gap between germline ends came to 23 bases. CDR3 length: 16 amino acids. Germline V CDR1 and CDR2: DFQATT, SNEGSKA (reference sequence).

This clonotype has only a few counts. The V and J genes are TRBV6-5 and TRBJ2-1, with 9 bases identical to TRBD1. CDR1 is MNHEY, CDR2 SVGAGI, per germline. This CDR3 spans 12 amino acids. J gave up 7 bases and V 6 bases, and 1 base lay outside the gene matches. The CDR3 bases are TGTGCCAGCAGGACAGGGGGGAATGAGCAGTTCTTC. Translating gives CASRTGGNEQFF.

This clonotype came up many times. The chain couples TRBV5-1 to TRBJ2-3; 9 bases align to TRBD2. The CDR3 is 17 amino acids. V shed 2 bases and J 1 base; nucleotides not matched to a gene: 8. Germline CDR1 SGHRS, CDR2 YFSETQ. The DNA for the CDR3 is TGCGCCAGCAGCTTTAGCGGGGGAGTGGGGCGCACAGATACGCAGTATTTT. Translating it yields CASSFSGGVGRTDTQYF.

This clonotype has only a few counts. This chain's CDR3 is CATSHWGPAGANVLTF. The DNA of the CDR3 is TGTGCCACCAGCCACTGGGGCCCAGCGGGGGCCAACGTCCTGACTTTC. The chain has TRBV15 and TRBJ2-6, with a possible D match to TRBD1 (5 bases). The CDR3 covers 16 residues. V was clipped by 5 bases and J by 4 bases, with 15 bases between them. From germline, CDR1 is LNHNV and CDR2 YYDKDF (reference sequence).

This clonotype was observed a handful of times. This chain uses TRBV24-1 with TRBJ2-7, with D perhaps TRBD2 (6 bases). Germline V gives CDR1 KGHDR, CDR2 SFDVKD. The CDR3 is 13 residues long. V was clipped by 9 bases and J by 4 bases, with 15 bases between them. In DNA, the CDR3 is TGTGCCACCCCTACCCAAGGGAGGTACGAGCAGTACTTC. It encodes CATPTQGRYEQYF.

CDR3 sequence reads: CSARVGGSLSTDTQYF. In DNA form, the CDR3 reads TGCAGTGCTAGAGTAGGCGGGAGCCTTAGCACAGATACGCAGTATTTT. V gene TRBV20-1 combines with J gene TRBJ2-3, with 7 bases fitting TRBD2. Per germline, CDR1 DFQATT and CDR2 SNEGSKA (reference sequence). V trimming: 1 base; J trimming: 0 bases; junction bases outside the gene matches: 7. The CDR3 is 16 residues long.

In this sample, this clonotype turned up a few times. The chain couples TRBV5-1 to TRBJ2-5, with a tentative D call TRBD2 (6 bases). CDR1 SGHRS and CDR2 YFSETQ come from the germline V gene. The CDR3 consists of 14 residues. The V gene lost 4 bases and the J gene lost 1 base, with 11 bases spanning the gap. The CDR3, as DNA: TGCGCCAGCAGCGGAGGGGACTTCCAAGAGACCCAGTACTTC. It specifies CASSGGDFQETQYF.

The chain joins TRBV20-1 to TRBJ2-6; 10 nucleotides agree with TRBD2. Germline V gene data show CDR1 as DFQATT and CDR2 as SNEGSKA (reference sequence). The CDR3 has 18 amino acids. With V trimmed by 6 bases and J by 0 bases, 11 bases remained unmatched. The CDR3 sequence is CSAEGSSGSHSGANVLTF. Written as DNA, the CDR3 is TGCAGTGCCGAAGGTTCTAGCGGGAGCCACTCTGGGGCCAACGTCCTGACTTTC.